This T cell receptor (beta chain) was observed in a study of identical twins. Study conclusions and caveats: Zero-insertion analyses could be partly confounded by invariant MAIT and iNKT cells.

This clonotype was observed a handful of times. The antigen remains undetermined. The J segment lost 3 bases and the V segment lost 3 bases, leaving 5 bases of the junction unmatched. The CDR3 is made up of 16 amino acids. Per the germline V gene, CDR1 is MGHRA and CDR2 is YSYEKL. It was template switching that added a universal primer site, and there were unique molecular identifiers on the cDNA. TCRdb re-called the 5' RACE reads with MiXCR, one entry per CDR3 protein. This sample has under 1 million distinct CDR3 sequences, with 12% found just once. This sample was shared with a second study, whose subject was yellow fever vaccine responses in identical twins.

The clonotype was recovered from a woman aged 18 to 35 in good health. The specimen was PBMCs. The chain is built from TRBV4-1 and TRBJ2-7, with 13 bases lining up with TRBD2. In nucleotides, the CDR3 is TGCGCCAGCAGCCAGCCTACTAGCGGGAGGGTCTACGAGCAGTACTTC. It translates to CASSQPTSGRVYEQYF.